The 22 T cell receptor beta chains given below trace back to one sample, sequenced in a study of shared clonotypes between healthy human individuals. Profiling relied on immunoSEQ multiplex PCR, and the TCRdb table lists in-frame clones only, not all of them. This sample has about 1.4 million clones, with 95% to 97% found just once. The sample was naive CD4+ T cells sorted from blood. Stated subset: CD45RA+ positively selected. These receptors were obtained from a man aged 30-40 years in good health.

A single count supports this clone. The chain carries TRBV27 and TRBJ1-1; D gene ambiguous. V was shortened by 5 bases and J by 1 base, with 14 bases between the two germline ends. Germline V gives CDR1 MNHEY, CDR2 SMNVEV (reference sequence). This CDR3 has 15 amino acids. In nucleotides, the CDR3 is TGTGCCAGCAGTCTTCGTGGCCTTGGGAACACTGAAGCTTTCTTT. Its protein product is CASSLRGLGNTEAFF.

To note about this clone: At one boundary the junction diverges from the germline segment, which might be a read error. Within the sample, other DNA sequences also encode this same CDR3. The chain employs TRBV7-3 and TRBJ2-1, with 7 positions matching TRBD1. Germline values: CDR1 SGHTA, CDR2 FQGTGA. This CDR3 has 14 residues. The CDR3 DNA follows: TGTGCCAGCAGCAGGGGGCAGTCCCACAATGAGCAATTCTTC. This encodes CASSRGQSHNEQFF.

This rearrangement joins TRBV5-4 to TRBJ2-5; TRBD1 might be the D (5 bases). Germline V gives CDR1 SGHNT, CDR2 YYREEE (reference sequence). The CDR3 length is 14 residues. V lost 1 base and J lost 5, with 12 bases in between. This chain's CDR3 is CASSLRLGAETQYF. CDR3 sequence (DNA): TGTGCCAGCAGCTTGCGGTTAGGGGCGGAGACCCAGTACTTC.

The chain combines TRBV2 with TRBJ1-2, with 11 bases aligning to TRBD1. The CDR3 totals 13 residues. The ends lost 7 bases at V and 4 bases at J; junction bases unmatched: 2. Germline V CDR1 and CDR2: SNHLY, FYNNEI. CDR3 coding DNA: TGTGCCAGCACCGGGACAGGGGGCTATGGCTACACCTTC. This encodes CASTGTGGYGYTF.

This rearrangement joins TRBV11-2 to TRBJ2-7, with D unresolved. V was clipped by 5 bases and J by 6 bases, with 11 bases between them. CDR3 length equals 12 residues. CDR1 and CDR2 (germline): SGHAT, FQNNGV. The CDR3 here is CASSLQVSEQYF. DNA of the CDR3: TGTGCCAGCAGCCTTCAGGTTAGCGAGCAGTACTTC.

This chain links TRBV30 with TRBJ2-4; the match to TRBD2 covers 7 bases. The V gene end was trimmed by 0 bases and the J gene end by 15 bases; junction bases not matched to a gene: 5. The CDR3 has 11 amino acids. The germline V gene encodes CDR1 GTSNPN and CDR2 SVGIG (reference sequence). CDR3 bases: TGTGCCTGGAGTGTAATCGGGAGGTTGTACTTC. Translation: CAWSVIGRLYF. Full variable domain (missing parts from reference TRBV30 and TRBJ2-4): SQTIHQWPATLVQPVGSPLSLECTVEGTSNPNLYWYRQAAGRGLQLLFYSVGIGQISSEVPQNLSASRPQDRQFILSSKKLLLSDSGFYLCAWSVIGRLYFGAGTRLSVL.

The chain carries TRBV28 and TRBJ2-7, with TRBD1 identical over 7 bases. Unmatched junction bases numbered 5, after V lost 6 bases and J lost 3 bases. The germline V gene has CDR1 MDHEN and CDR2 SYDVKM. CDR3 length equals 13 residues. CDR3 region: CASRKTGIYEQYF. The CDR3, as DNA: TGTGCCAGCAGGAAGACAGGGATCTACGAGCAGTACTTC.

The chain combines TRBV9 with TRBJ2-7; D is possibly TRBD2 (5 bases). Between the trimmed V and J ends, which lost 1 base and 4 bases, there was a span of 12 bases. The CDR3 has 14 amino acids. From germline, CDR1 is SGDLS and CDR2 YYNGEE. CDR3 DNA sequence: TGTGCCAGCAGCGTACGTGACGGAGGATACGAGCAGTACTTC. It is translated as CASSVRDGGYEQYF.

The CDR3 DNA reads TGCGCCAGCAGCCAAGTCGCCGGGACAGGGGAAGCAGATACGCAGTATTTT. Translated: CASSQVAGTGEADTQYF. The chain carries TRBV4-1 and TRBJ2-3; TRBD1 aligns across 10 bases. The CDR3 sequence is 17 residues long. CDR1 is MGHRA and CDR2 is YSYEKL in the germline V gene. Losses at the gene ends were 1 base for V and 4 bases for J; bases not matched to a gene: 8.

The rearrangement links TRBV7-9 to TRBJ2-7; 8 bases agree with TRBD2. The germline CDR1 and CDR2 sequences are SEHNR and FQNEAQ (reference sequence). Germline trimming cut 5 bases from V and 3 bases from J; bases unmatched to any gene: 15. This CDR3 spans 17 amino acids. CDR3 sequence (DNA): TGTGCCAGCAGCCATCCCAAACTCGGGACTAGTATCTACGAGCAGTACTTC. Residues: CASSHPKLGTSIYEQYF.

The rearrangement links TRBV7-2 to TRBJ2-1; D not resolved. V shed 5 bases and J shed 4 bases, with 12 bases lying between them. The CDR3 totals 14 residues. Germline V lookup: CDR1 SGHTA, CDR2 FQGNSA. This CDR3 is CASSPAGRYNEQFF. For the CDR3, the DNA is TGTGCCAGCAGCCCAGCTGGGCGATACAATGAGCAGTTCTTC.

This chain uses TRBV6-4 with TRBJ2-1, with D possibly TRBD2 on 5 matching bases. V lost 6 bases and J lost 2, with 17 bases in between. The germline CDR1 and CDR2 sequences are MRHNA and SNTAGT. The CDR3 runs to 16 residues. CDR3 protein: CASSASGGPTYNEQFF. DNA for the CDR3: TGTGCCAGCAGCGCGTCTGGCGGGCCAACCTACAATGAGCAGTTCTTC.

The genes are TRBV10-2 and TRBJ1-2, with D possibly matching TRBD1 (5 bases). Germline loops: CDR1 WSHSY, CDR2 SAAADI. The germline V and J ends were trimmed by 10 bases and 7 bases, with 13 bases remaining between them. This CDR3 region has 11 residues. CDR3 bases: TGCGCCAACCACAGGCTCTGTGGCTACACCTTC. It translates to CANHRLCGYTF.

The CDR3 coding sequence is TGTGCCAGCTCACCAAGGAGGGGGCCCCACACAGATACGCAGTATTTT. Amino acids: CASSPRRGPHTDTQYF. This chain joins TRBV18 and TRBJ2-3, with D possibly matching TRBD1 (7 bases). The V gene's germline CDR1 is KGHSH and CDR2 LQKENI. V lost 2 bases, J lost 2 bases, and 14 bases lay in between. CDR3 length equals 16 residues.

This clone was seen just once. The chain couples TRBV6-1 to TRBJ2-1, with TRBD2 matching 9 bases. CDR1 MNHNS and CDR2 SASEGT come from the germline V gene. The CDR3 length is 15 residues. Trimming at V came to 4 bases and at J to 3 bases, leaving 4 bases not matched to a gene. DNA for the CDR3: TGTGCCAGCAGTGTTCGGACTAGCGACTACAATGAGCAGTTCTTC. Its translation is CASSVRTSDYNEQFF.

This clone came up a few times. Other DNA sequences in this specimen translate into the identical CDR3. The chain combines TRBV5-1 with TRBJ2-5; unclear D gene. CDR3 length: 13 residues. The V and J ends lost 2 bases and 1 base respectively, with 6 bases between them. Germline V gene lookup returns CDR1 SGHRS and CDR2 YFSETQ. The chain's CDR3 is CASSFGPQETQYF. In DNA form, the CDR3 reads TGCGCCAGCAGCTTCGGACCCCAAGAGACCCAGTACTTC.

V usage is TRBV18 and J usage is TRBJ2-5; no firm D call. This CDR3 spans 14 amino acids. Germline loops: CDR1 KGHSH, CDR2 LQKENI. Trimming removed 3 bases at V and 5 bases at J, with 13 bases between. The CDR3 DNA reads TGTGCCAGCTCACCCCTCGAATCCACCGAGACCCAGTACTTC. Residues: CASSPLESTETQYF. The whole variable domain, remainder taken from reference TRBV18 and TRBJ2-5, is NAGVMQNPRHLVRRRGQEARLRCSPMKGHSHVYWYRQLPEEGLKFMVYLQKENIIDESGMPKERFSAEFPKEGPSILRIQQVVRGDSAAYFCASSPLESTETQYFGPGTRLLVL.

CDR3 nucleotide sequence: TGTGCCAGCAGCTTAGTGGAGGGGGCGCCCGGAAAAGAGACCCAGTACTTC. This codes for CASSLVEGAPGKETQYF. J is TRBJ2-5 and V is TRBV7-9, with D maybe TRBD1 (7 bases). The V end was cut by 1 base, the J end by 3 bases, with 18 bases between. The CDR3 runs 17 residues. Germline CDR1 and CDR2: SEHNR and FQNEAQ (reference sequence).

The chain uses TRBV28 and TRBJ1-5; 7 bases match TRBD1. V lost 5 bases to trimming and J lost 2 bases; unmatched junction nucleotides: 15. The CDR3 is 18 amino acids. Germline assignment: CDR1 MDHEN and CDR2 SYDVKM. The CDR3: CASSPYPPRQGGNQPQHF. CDR3 bases: TGTGCCAGCAGTCCGTATCCCCCGAGACAGGGAGGCAATCAGCCCCAGCATTTT.

V is TRBV5-1 and J is TRBJ1-1; no reliable D call. Germline V lookup: CDR1 SGHRS, CDR2 YFSETQ. The CDR3 consists of 13 residues. V was clipped by 4 bases and J by 4 bases, with 11 bases between them. The CDR3, as DNA: TGCGCCAGCAGCCGTGAGATGGGCACTGAAGCTTTCTTT. Residues: CASSREMGTEAFF.

The J gene is TRBJ2-7, the V gene TRBV5-1; 7 nucleotides agree with TRBD2. The CDR3 totals 16 residues. Trimming at V came to 0 bases and at J to 1 base, leaving 7 bases not matched to a gene. From germline, CDR1 is SGHRS and CDR2 YFSETQ. The CDR3 sequence: CASSLGSGPRSYEQYF. The DNA for the CDR3 is TGCGCCAGCAGCTTGGGTAGCGGGCCCCGATCCTACGAGCAGTACTTC.

Worth noting for this clone: Additional DNA sequences in this sample encode the identical CDR3. The chain uses TRBV19 and TRBJ1-2; weak D call: TRBD1 (5 bases). This CDR3 has 12 amino acids. The V end lost 4 bases, the J end lost 3 bases, and 6 bases lay between the germline ends. Germline values: CDR1 LNHDA, CDR2 SQIVND (reference sequence). This CDR3 reads CASSRGDYGYTF. The CDR3, as DNA: TGTGCCAGTAGTAGGGGGGACTATGGCTACACCTTC.